In this sample, the clone carrying this TCR beta chain turned up once. Its specificity is unknown. At one boundary the junction diverges from the germline segment, which might be a read error. This entry belongs to a study of T cells in Graves' hyperthyroidism and ophthalmopathy. From germline, CDR1 is SGHTA and CDR2 FQGNSA. The CDR3 loop spans 15 amino acids. Study outcomes and limitations: Expanded thyroid clonotypes (above 0.001) were mostly also found in blood.

RNA transcripts yielded amplified TCR beta CDR3 regions. During a first-round RT-PCR of the TCR CDR3, the HTBI primer set was used. TCRdb reprocessed the multiplex PCR reads via MiXCR and lists one record per CDR3 protein. The sample has hundreds of thousands of distinct CDR3 sequences, over 35% seen once. Fresh 10 ml peripheral blood yielded PBMCs. This chain connects TRBV7-2 to TRBJ1-3; D gene unclear. The specimen sequenced was blood. This receptor was taken from a man aged 18 to 29 with Graves' hyperthyroidism. CDR3 bases: TGCGCCAGCAGCCAGGCATTATCTTCTGGAAACGCCATATATTTT. Its translation: CASSQALSSGNAIYF.